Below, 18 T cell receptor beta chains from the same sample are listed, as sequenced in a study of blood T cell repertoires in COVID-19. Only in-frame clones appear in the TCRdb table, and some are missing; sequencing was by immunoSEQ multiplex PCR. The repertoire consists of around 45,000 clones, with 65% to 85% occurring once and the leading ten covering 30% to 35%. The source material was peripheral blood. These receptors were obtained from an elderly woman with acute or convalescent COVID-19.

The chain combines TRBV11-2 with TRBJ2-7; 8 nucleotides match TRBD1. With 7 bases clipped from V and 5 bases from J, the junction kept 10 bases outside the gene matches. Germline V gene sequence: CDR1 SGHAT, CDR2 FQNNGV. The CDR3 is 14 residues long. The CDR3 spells CASNQFPGGHEQYF. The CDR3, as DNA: TGTGCCAGCAACCAATTCCCAGGGGGCCACGAGCAGTACTTC.

The CDR3 loop is CASRSTGGTDTQYF. CDR3 sequence (DNA): TGCGCCAGCAGGTCGACAGGGGGCACAGATACGCAGTATTTT. This rearrangement joins TRBV10-2 to TRBJ2-3; 8 bases agree with TRBD1. The CDR3 is 14 residues long. Germline values: CDR1 WSHSY, CDR2 SAAADI. V was clipped by 6 bases and J by 1 base; unmatched bases: 3.

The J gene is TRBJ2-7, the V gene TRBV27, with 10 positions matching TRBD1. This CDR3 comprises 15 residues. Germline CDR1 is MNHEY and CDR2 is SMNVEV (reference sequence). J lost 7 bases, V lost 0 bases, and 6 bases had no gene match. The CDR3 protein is CASSLSWTGGGEQYF. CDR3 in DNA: TGTGCCAGCAGTTTATCCTGGACAGGGGGAGGAGAGCAGTACTTC.

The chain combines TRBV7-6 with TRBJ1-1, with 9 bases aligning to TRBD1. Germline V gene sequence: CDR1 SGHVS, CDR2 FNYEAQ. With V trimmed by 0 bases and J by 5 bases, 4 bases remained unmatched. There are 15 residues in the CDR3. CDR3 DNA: TGTGCCAGCAGCTTAGCGGGGACAGGGTCTACTGAAGCTTTCTTT. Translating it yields CASSLAGTGSTEAFF.

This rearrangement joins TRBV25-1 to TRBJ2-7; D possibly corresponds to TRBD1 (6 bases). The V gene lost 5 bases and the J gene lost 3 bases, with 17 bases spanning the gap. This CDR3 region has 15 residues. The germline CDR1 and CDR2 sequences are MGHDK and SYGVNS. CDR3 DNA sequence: TGTGCCAGCAGTAAAGGGATACAGGGTATCTACGAGCAGTACTTC. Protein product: CASSKGIQGIYEQYF.

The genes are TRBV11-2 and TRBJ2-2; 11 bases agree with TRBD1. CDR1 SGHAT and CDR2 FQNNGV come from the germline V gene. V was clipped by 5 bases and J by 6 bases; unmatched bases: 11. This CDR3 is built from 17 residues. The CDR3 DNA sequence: TGTGCCAGCAGCCCCCTACGGACAGGGGGCTACGCCGGGGAGCTGTTTTTT. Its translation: CASSPLRTGGYAGELFF.

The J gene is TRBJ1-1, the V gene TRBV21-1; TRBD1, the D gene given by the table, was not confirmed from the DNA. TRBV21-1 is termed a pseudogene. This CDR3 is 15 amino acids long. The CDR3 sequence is CASSERTDMNTEAFF. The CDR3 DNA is TGTGCCAGCAGCGAACGGACGGACATGAACACTGAAGCTTTCTTT.

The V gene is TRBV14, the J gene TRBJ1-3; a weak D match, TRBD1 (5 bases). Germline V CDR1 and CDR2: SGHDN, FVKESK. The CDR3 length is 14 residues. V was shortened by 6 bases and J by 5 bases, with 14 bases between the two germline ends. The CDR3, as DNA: TGTGCCAGCAGTGGTGGGGGAGGAAGAAACACCATATATTTT. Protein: CASSGGGGRNTIYF.

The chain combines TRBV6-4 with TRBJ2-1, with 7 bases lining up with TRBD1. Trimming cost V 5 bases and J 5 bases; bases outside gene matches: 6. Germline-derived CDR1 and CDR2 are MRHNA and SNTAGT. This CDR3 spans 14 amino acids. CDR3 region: CASSSTGQHNEQFF. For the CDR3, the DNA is TGTGCCAGCAGTTCAACGGGACAGCACAATGAGCAGTTCTTC.

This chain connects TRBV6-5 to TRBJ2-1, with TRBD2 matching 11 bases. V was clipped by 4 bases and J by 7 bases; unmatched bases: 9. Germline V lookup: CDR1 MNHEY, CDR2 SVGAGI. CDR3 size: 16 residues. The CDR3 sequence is CASSSGTSGRRNEQFF. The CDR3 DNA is TGTGCCAGCAGTTCCGGGACTAGCGGAAGACGGAATGAGCAGTTCTTC.

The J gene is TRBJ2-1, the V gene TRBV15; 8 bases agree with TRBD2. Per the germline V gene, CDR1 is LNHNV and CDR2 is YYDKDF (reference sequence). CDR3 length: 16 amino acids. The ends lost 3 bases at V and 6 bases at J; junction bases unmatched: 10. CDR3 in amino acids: CATSSSRGAGVNEQFF. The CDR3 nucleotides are TGTGCCACCAGCAGTTCCAGAGGAGCGGGAGTCAATGAGCAGTTCTTC.

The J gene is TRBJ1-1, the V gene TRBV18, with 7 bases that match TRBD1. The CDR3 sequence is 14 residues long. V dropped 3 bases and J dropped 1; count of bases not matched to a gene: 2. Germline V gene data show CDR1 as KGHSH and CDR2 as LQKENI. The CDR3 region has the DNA TGTGCCAGCTCACCTGGGACAGCGAACACTGAAGCTTTCTTT. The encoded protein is CASSPGTANTEAFF.

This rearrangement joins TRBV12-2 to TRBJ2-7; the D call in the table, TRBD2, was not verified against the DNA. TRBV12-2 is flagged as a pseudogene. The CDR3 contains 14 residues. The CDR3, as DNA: TGTGCAAGTCGCTCTCCGGCAGCGGGCTACGAGCAGTACTTC. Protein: CASRSPAAGYEQYF.

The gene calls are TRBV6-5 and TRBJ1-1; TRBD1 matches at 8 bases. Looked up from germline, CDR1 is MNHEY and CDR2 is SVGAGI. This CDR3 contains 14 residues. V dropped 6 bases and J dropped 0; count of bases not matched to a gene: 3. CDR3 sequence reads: CASSPGQVNTEAFF. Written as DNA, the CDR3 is TGTGCCAGCAGCCCGGGACAGGTGAACACTGAAGCTTTCTTT.

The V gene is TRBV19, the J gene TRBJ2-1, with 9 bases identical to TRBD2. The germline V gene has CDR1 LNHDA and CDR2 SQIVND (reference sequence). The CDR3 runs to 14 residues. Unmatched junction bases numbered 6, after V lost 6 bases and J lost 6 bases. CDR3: CASRVGLASNEQFF. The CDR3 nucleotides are TGTGCCAGTAGGGTGGGACTAGCATCCAATGAGCAGTTCTTC.

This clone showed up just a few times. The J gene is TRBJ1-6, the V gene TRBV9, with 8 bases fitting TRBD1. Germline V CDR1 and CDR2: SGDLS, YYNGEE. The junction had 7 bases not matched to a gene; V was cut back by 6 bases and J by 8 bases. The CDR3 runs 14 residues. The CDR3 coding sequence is TGTGCCAGCAATCGACAGGGGCCGGATTCACCCCTCCACTTT. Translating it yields CASNRQGPDSPLHF. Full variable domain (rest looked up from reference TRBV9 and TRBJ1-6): DSGVTQTPKHLITATGQRVTLRCSPRSGDLSVYWYQQSLDQGLQFLIQYYNGEERAKGNILERFSAQQFPDLHSELNLSSLELGDSALYFCASNRQGPDSPLHFGNGTRLTVT.

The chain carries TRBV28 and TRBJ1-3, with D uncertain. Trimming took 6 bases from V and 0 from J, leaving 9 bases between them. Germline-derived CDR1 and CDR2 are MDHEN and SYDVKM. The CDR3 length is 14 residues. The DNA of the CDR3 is TGTGCCAGCAGGACTTTCAGCTCTGGAAACACCATATATTTT. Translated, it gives CASRTFSSGNTIYF.

For the CDR3, the DNA is TGTGCCAGCTCACCGCAGGATAGCAATCAGCCCCAGCATTTT. It yields the protein CASSPQDSNQPQHF. The chain links TRBV18 to TRBJ1-5; D call uncertain. Trimming pared 3 bases from V and 0 bases from J, leaving 6 bases between. Per germline, CDR1 KGHSH and CDR2 LQKENI. The CDR3 runs 14 residues.